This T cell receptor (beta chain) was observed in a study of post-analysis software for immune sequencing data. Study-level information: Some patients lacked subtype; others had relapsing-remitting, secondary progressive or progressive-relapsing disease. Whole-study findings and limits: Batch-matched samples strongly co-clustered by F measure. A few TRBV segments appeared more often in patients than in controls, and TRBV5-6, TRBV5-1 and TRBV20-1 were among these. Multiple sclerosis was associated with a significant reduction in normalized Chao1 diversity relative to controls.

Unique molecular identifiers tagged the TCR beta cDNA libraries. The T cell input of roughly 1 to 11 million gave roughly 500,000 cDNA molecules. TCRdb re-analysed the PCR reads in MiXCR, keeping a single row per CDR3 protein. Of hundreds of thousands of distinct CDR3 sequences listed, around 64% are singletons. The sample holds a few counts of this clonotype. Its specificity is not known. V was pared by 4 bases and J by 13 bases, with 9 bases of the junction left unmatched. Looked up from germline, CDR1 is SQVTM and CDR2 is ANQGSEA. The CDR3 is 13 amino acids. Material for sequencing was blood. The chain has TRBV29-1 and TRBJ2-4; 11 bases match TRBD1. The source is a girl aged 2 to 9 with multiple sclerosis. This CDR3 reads CSVVDRGRSEQYF. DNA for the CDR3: TGCAGCGTTGTGGACAGGGGGCGCAGTGAGCAGTACTTC. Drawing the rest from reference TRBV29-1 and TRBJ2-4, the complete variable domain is SAVISQKPSRDICQRGTSLTIQCQVDSQVTMMFWYRQQPGQSLTLIATANQGSEATYESGFVIDKFPISRPNLTFSTLTVSNMSPEDSSIYLCSVVDRGRSEQYFGAGTRLSVL.